The 29 T cell receptor beta chains listed next were all sequenced from one sample in a study of T cells in Graves' hyperthyroidism and ophthalmopathy. Template material for amplifying TCR beta CDR3 regions consisted of RNA transcripts. TCR CDR3 underwent first-round RT-PCR with the HTBI primer set. TCRdb passed the multiplex PCR reads through MiXCR, listing each CDR3 protein once. The table lists about 400,000 distinct CDR3 sequences, under 15% of them singletons, with about 13% in the top ten. Sequencing used blood. These receptors all stem from a man aged 18-30 years with Graves' ophthalmopathy.

This clonotype was counted at least ten times. This sequence joins TRBV7-9 and TRBJ2-5, with 7 nucleotides matching TRBD2. Germline V gives CDR1 SEHNR, CDR2 FQNEAQ (reference sequence). This CDR3 spans 17 amino acids. With 6 bases clipped from V and 0 bases from J, the junction kept 13 bases outside the gene matches. Here the CDR3 reads CASSSSLAGANQETQYF. The CDR3 bases are TGTGCCAGCAGTTCCAGCTTGGCGGGAGCGAACCAAGAGACCCAGTACTTC.

The table lists this clonotype with a few counts. This chain links TRBV27 with TRBJ2-4; TRBD1 might be the D (5 bases). Trimming removed 2 bases at V and 8 bases at J, with 13 bases between. CDR1 and CDR2 from the germline V gene are MNHEY and SMNVEV (reference sequence). The CDR3 extends over 14 amino acids. CDR3 coding DNA: TGTGCCAGCAGTTTAATAGGGGCCCGGGACATTCAGTACTTC. Translating gives CASSLIGARDIQYF.

This clonotype appeared many times. The chain has TRBV5-1 and TRBJ2-5, with 7 bases that match TRBD2. Germline assignment: CDR1 SGHRS and CDR2 YFSETQ. The CDR3 runs to 15 residues. V was clipped by 0 bases and J by 3 bases; unmatched bases: 5. The CDR3 DNA sequence: TGCGCCAGCAGCTTGGCCCTAGCGGCAGAAGAGACCCAGTACTTC. Residues: CASSLALAAEETQYF.

This clonotype has at least ten counts. The genes are TRBV6-1 and TRBJ2-7; TRBD2 might be the D (6 bases). The ends were cut back, 3 bases at V and 2 bases at J, with 11 bases in the middle. Per the germline V gene, CDR1 is MNHNS and CDR2 is SASEGT. CDR3 length equals 14 residues. CDR3: CASSDFGGAYEQYF. CDR3 nucleotide sequence: TGTGCCAGCAGTGATTTCGGCGGGGCCTACGAGCAGTACTTC.

This clonotype came up many times. This CDR3 is CASRQPDRIHTEAFF. The CDR3 DNA reads as TGTGCCAGCAGGCAACCAGACAGAATCCACACTGAAGCTTTCTTT. The chain carries TRBV6-1 and TRBJ1-1, with a weak D call TRBD1 (5 bases). V lost 6 bases and J 3 bases, leaving 17 bases between the germline ends. Germline V gene data show CDR1 as MNHNS and CDR2 as SASEGT. The CDR3 totals 15 residues.

This clonotype was detected only a few times. The chain joins TRBV18 to TRBJ1-3; TRBD1 matches 7 bases. CDR1 KGHSH and CDR2 LQKENI come from the germline V gene. This CDR3 contains 17 residues. After removal of 1 base from V and 0 bases from J, the junction contained 6 bases not matched to a gene. The CDR3 DNA follows: TGTGCCAGCTCACCACGGGACAGCCGATCCTCTGGAAACACCATATATTTT. Translated: CASSPRDSRSSGNTIYF.

The table lists this clonotype with many counts. The rearrangement links TRBV20-1 to TRBJ1-2; D is undetermined. V lost 5 bases and J lost 7, with 29 bases in between. The CDR3 extends over 17 amino acids. Germline V gene data show CDR1 as DFQATT and CDR2 as SNEGSKA (reference sequence). The CDR3: CSASNPTAGTLYGGYTF. CDR3 bases: TGCAGTGCTTCCAATCCTACGGCAGGAACACTATATGGTGGCTACACCTTC.

This sequence joins TRBV6-1 and TRBJ2-5; either TRBD1 or TRBD2 may supply D (5 bases each). Germline V gene lookup returns CDR1 MNHNS and CDR2 SASEGT. V lost 8 bases, J lost 5 bases, and 12 bases lay in between. The CDR3 runs to 12 residues. The DNA for the CDR3 is TGTGCCAGCCTCCGGGGCGGGGAGACCCAGTACTTC. Protein product: CASLRGGETQYF.

This clonotype was found many times. The chain carries TRBV18 and TRBJ2-7; 7 positions match TRBD1. Germline CDR1 KGHSH, CDR2 LQKENI. There are 14 residues in the CDR3. V was clipped by 4 bases and J by 3 bases; unmatched bases: 6. The CDR3 region is CASSLGTDSYEQYF. CDR3 DNA sequence: TGTGCCAGCTCACTCGGGACAGACAGCTACGAGCAGTACTTC.

The chain couples TRBV29-1 to TRBJ1-1, with D possibly matching TRBD1 (6 bases). The CDR3 extends over 14 amino acids. Trimming took 3 bases from V and 6 from J, leaving 17 bases between them. CDR1 and CDR2 (germline): SQVTM, ANQGSEA. CDR3 sequence: CSVDPLQGRAEAFF. CDR3 sequence (DNA): TGCAGCGTTGACCCCCTACAGGGTCGCGCTGAAGCTTTCTTT.

This clonotype showed up just a few times. CDR3 region: CASSWRAGTDTQYF. The CDR3 DNA reads TGTGCCAGCAGCTGGAGGGCGGGCACAGATACGCAGTATTTT. V is TRBV11-3 and J is TRBJ2-3, with D perhaps matching TRBD2 (6 bases). Trimming removed 4 bases from V and 1 base from J, with 9 bases in between. The CDR3 contains 14 residues. Germline lookup yields CDR1 SGHNT and CDR2 YENEEA.

This clonotype was found once. The chain employs TRBV30 and TRBJ2-3; D possibly corresponds to TRBD2 (7 bases). V was trimmed by 2 bases and J by 6 bases, leaving 18 bases between them. Germline CDR1 is GTSNPN and CDR2 is SVGIG (reference sequence). The CDR3 extends over 15 amino acids. This CDR3 reads CAWSSWGGPTDTQYF. In DNA, the CDR3 is TGTGCCTGGAGTTCTTGGGGGGGGCCAACTGATACGCAGTATTTT.

This clonotype was recorded once. The CDR3 region has the DNA TGTGCCAGCAGTGCCCCTGGAGACTCTAACTATGGCTACACCTTC. Encoded protein: CASSAPGDSNYGYTF. V is TRBV6-2 or TRBV6-3 and J is TRBJ1-2; D is uncertain. Trimming pared 5 bases from V and 0 bases from J, leaving 13 bases between. The germline V gene has CDR1 MNHEY and CDR2 SVGEGT. The CDR3 is 15 amino acids.

There are a few counts of this clonotype. The chain joins TRBV2 to TRBJ1-5, with 10 bases matching TRBD1. Germline loops: CDR1 SNHLY, CDR2 FYNNEI. The ends lost 3 bases at V and 5 bases at J; junction bases unmatched: 1. The CDR3 has 14 amino acids. The CDR3 loop is CASSETGGHQPQHF. In DNA form, the CDR3 reads TGTGCCAGCAGTGAGACAGGGGGCCATCAGCCCCAGCATTTT.

Ten or more counts support this clonotype. V and J are TRBV7-2 and TRBJ2-5; D is unresolved. The V gene lost 4 bases and the J gene lost 5 bases, with 17 bases spanning the gap. In germline, CDR1 is SGHTA, CDR2 FQGNSA. The CDR3 length is 15 residues. In nucleotides, the CDR3 is TGTGCCAGCAGCTCCCCCCCAACCCTGGGGGAGACCCAGTACTTC. This translates into CASSSPPTLGETQYF.

There are many counts of this clonotype. The chain joins TRBV24-1 to TRBJ2-1, with 10 nucleotides matching TRBD2. Germline CDR1 and CDR2: KGHDR and SFDVKD. The CDR3 sequence is 15 residues long. Trimming cost V 7 bases and J 6 bases; bases outside gene matches: 8. CDR3 sequence (DNA): TGTGCCACCAGATCCCTAGCGGGAGAGGTCAATGAGCAGTTCTTC. Translated: CATRSLAGEVNEQFF.

This clonotype was counted many times. This chain connects TRBV12-3 or TRBV12-4 to TRBJ2-7; 9 bases fit TRBD1. CDR3 length equals 17 residues. With 7 bases clipped from V and 0 bases from J, the junction kept 13 bases outside the gene matches. This chain's CDR3 is CASTLLPGTGSSYEQYF. CDR3 coding DNA: TGTGCCAGCACCCTACTCCCGGGGACAGGGAGCTCCTACGAGCAGTACTTC.

In this sample, this clonotype turned up many times. The chain uses TRBV7-2 and TRBJ2-3, with 7 bases identical to TRBD2. Trimming cost V 1 base and J 0 bases; bases outside gene matches: 7. CDR1 is SGHTA, CDR2 FQGNSA, per germline. The CDR3 loop spans 17 amino acids. In DNA form, the CDR3 reads TGTGCCAGCAGCTTAGTGGCTAGCGGACCTAGCACAGATACGCAGTATTTT. Translating it yields CASSLVASGPSTDTQYF.

This clonotype was picked up a small number of times. The CDR3 region has the DNA TGTGCCACCAGCAGAGGGAGGCCCTCTGGGGCCAACGTCCTGACTTTC. Translating it yields CATSRGRPSGANVLTF. The chain has TRBV15 and TRBJ2-6, with a weak D call TRBD2 (5 bases). The CDR3 is 16 residues long. Germline assignment: CDR1 LNHNV and CDR2 YYDKDF (reference sequence). The V end was cut by 1 base, the J end by 0 bases, with 7 bases between.

The table lists this clonotype with many counts. J is TRBJ2-7 and V is TRBV18, with 9 bases identical to TRBD1. Germline values: CDR1 KGHSH, CDR2 LQKENI. V lost 3 bases, J lost 2 bases, and 5 bases stayed unmatched. This CDR3 is built from 15 residues. CDR3 loop: CASSPRTGEAYEQYF. The CDR3, as DNA: TGTGCCAGCTCACCTCGGACAGGGGAGGCCTACGAGCAGTACTTC. The complete variable domain, with remaining parts taken from reference TRBV18 and TRBJ2-7, reads NAGVMQNPRHLVRRRGQEARLRCSPMKGHSHVYWYRQLPEEGLKFMVYLQKENIIDESGMPKERFSAEFPKEGPSILRIQQVVRGDSAAYFCASSPRTGEAYEQYFGPGTRLTVT.

In DNA form, the CDR3 reads TGCGCCAGCAGCCAAGCTAGCGACACAAACACCGGGGAGCTGTTTTTT. Its translation: CASSQASDTNTGELFF. The J gene is TRBJ2-2, the V gene TRBV4-1, with D maybe TRBD2 (6 bases). The CDR3 is made up of 16 amino acids. V shed 1 base and J shed 2 bases, with 11 bases lying between them. CDR1 and CDR2 from the germline V gene are MGHRA and YSYEKL.

This clonotype occurred many times. One end of the junction fails to match germline, which may point to a read error. The chain is built from TRBV5-1 and TRBJ1-5; no clear D. From germline, CDR1 is SGHRS and CDR2 YFSETQ. There are 13 residues in the CDR3. DNA of the CDR3: TGTGCCAGCAGTTTGGGCAGGAATCAGCCCCAGCATTTT. It is translated as CASSLGRNQPQHF.

This clonotype was observed many times. V and J are TRBV7-3 and TRBJ2-1; 7 bases fit TRBD2. J lost 2 bases, V lost 6 bases, and 7 bases had no gene match. The V gene's germline CDR1 is SGHTA and CDR2 FQGTGA. There are 15 residues in the CDR3. CDR3 region: CASRADGLAYNEQFF. The CDR3 DNA reads as TGTGCCAGCAGGGCAGATGGACTAGCCTACAATGAGCAGTTCTTC.

This clonotype was observed a handful of times. The chain is built from TRBV6-1 and TRBJ1-1; the match to TRBD1 covers 8 bases. The CDR3 sequence is 15 residues long. V lost 0 bases to trimming and J lost 10 bases; unmatched junction nucleotides: 10. Germline loops: CDR1 MNHNS, CDR2 SASEGT. The CDR3 loop is CASSEAYRTGFVAFF. The CDR3 DNA reads as TGTGCCAGCAGTGAAGCCTATAGGACAGGGTTCGTAGCTTTCTTT.

The table lists this clonotype with many counts. The chain uses TRBV27 and TRBJ2-1; the match to TRBD2 covers 7 bases. CDR3 size: 14 residues. From germline, CDR1 is MNHEY and CDR2 SMNVEV (reference sequence). Trimming cost V 6 bases and J 2 bases; bases outside gene matches: 4. This CDR3 reads CASRGTKAYNEQFF. The CDR3 coding sequence is TGTGCCAGCAGGGGGACTAAGGCCTACAATGAGCAGTTCTTC.

This clonotype was seen many times. The rearrangement links TRBV3-1 to TRBJ2-5, with 7 nucleotides matching TRBD1. V lost 0 bases, J lost 5 bases, and 9 bases stayed unmatched. The germline V gene has CDR1 LGHDT and CDR2 YNNKEL (reference sequence). The CDR3 runs 16 residues. This CDR3 is CASSQDTDRAWETQYF. The CDR3 DNA follows: TGTGCCAGCAGCCAAGACACAGACAGGGCCTGGGAGACCCAGTACTTC.

The chain couples TRBV2 to TRBJ1-3, with a possible D match to TRBD1 (5 bases). CDR3 length equals 13 residues. The V gene's germline CDR1 is SNHLY and CDR2 FYNNEI. V shed 9 bases and J shed 0 bases, with 9 bases lying between them. The CDR3 sequence: CARRQSSGNTIYF. The CDR3 DNA is TGTGCCAGGAGACAGAGCTCTGGAAACACCATATATTTT.

This clonotype was detected many times. This chain joins TRBV4-1 and TRBJ2-5; 7 bases agree with TRBD2. The trim removed 6 bases at V and 3 bases at J, leaving 13 bases unmatched. CDR3 length equals 16 residues. CDR1 is MGHRA and CDR2 is YSYEKL in the germline V gene. The CDR3 protein is CASRSGTGTGEETQYF. CDR3 sequence (DNA): TGCGCCAGCAGGAGCGGGACCGGGACTGGGGAAGAGACCCAGTACTTC.

In this sample, this clonotype turned up many times. The CDR3 spells CASSRFMNTEAFF. The DNA for the CDR3 is TGTGCCAGCAGCCGATTCATGAACACTGAAGCTTTCTTT. The V gene is TRBV7-3, the J gene TRBJ1-1; D unresolved. CDR1 is SGHTA and CDR2 is FQGTGA in the germline V gene. CDR3 length equals 13 residues. Between the trimmed V and J ends, which lost 5 bases and 0 bases, there was a span of 7 bases.